Listed below are T cell receptor beta chains from one sample, sequenced in a study of blood T cell repertoires in COVID-19. The repertoire was sequenced with immunoSEQ multiplex PCR; TCRdb's copy has only in-frame clones and lacks some. The table records 80,000 to 100,000 clones, 75% to 95% of them present only once. The specimen was peripheral blood. These receptors originate from a man aged 55 to 70 with acute or convalescent COVID-19. Each CDR3 is given without its conserved first and last residue. D genes are given only for firm matches. The size of a clone is reported for some rows only, either as once, few or many, or as a class for expanded clones.

cdr3_length clone_size d_call v_call cdr3_aa
13 once NA TRBV6-5 ASRREGTEYYGYT
14 NA TRBD1 TRBV11-2 ASSSIPGGRNTEAF
11 NA TRBD1 TRBV18 ASSQDRAETQY
13 NA NA TRBV27 ASSSLGQWNYGYT
11 NA NA TRBV7-9 ASSLPPRKEAF
13 NA TRBD1 TRBV5-1 ASSGGTVPNSPLH
13 NA NA TRBV6-4 ASSDSGGALAEAF
10 NA NA TRBV18 ASSPALGGYT
10 NA NA TRBV6-5 ASSYSGSRAF
11 NA TRBD1 TRBV4-1 ASSPYRGQPQH
15 NA TRBD2 TRBV5-1 ASSLKPTSGGLETQY
11 NA NA TRBV5-6 ASSSGAGLGYT
14 NA TRBD2 TRBV5-4 ASSLGLAGSTGELF
13 few NA TRBV5-6 ASSLGSFSNQPQH
13 NA NA TRBV28 ASSSREQFGGKLF
11 NA NA TRBV7-2 ASSPSTGVEAF
11 NA NA TRBV5-4 ASSLGLGEKLF